Listed here are 2 T cell receptor beta chains from one sample, sequenced in a study of cytomegalovirus exposure and HLA in healthy donors. A multiplex PCR was run with 60 Vbeta primers and 13 Jbeta primers. Sequenced by immunoSEQ multiplex PCR; TCRdb stores in-frame clones only, minus some. This table has more than 80,000 clones, roughly four fifths appearing once. Sequenced sample: PBMCs. These receptors were taken from a man between 50 and 59 years old in good health and CMV-seronegative.

The CDR3 loop is CASSLRIAGAYGNTIYF. The CDR3 coding sequence is TGTGCCAGCAGCTTAAGAATAGCGGGGGCGTATGGAAACACCATATATTTT. The chain recombines TRBV7-8 with TRBJ1-3, with a weak D call TRBD1 (6 bases). The germline V gene encodes CDR1 SGHVS and CDR2 FQNEAQ. V was clipped by 2 bases and J by 3 bases, with 17 bases between them. The CDR3 length is 17 residues.

The chain links TRBV6-1 to TRBJ1-6, with a weak D call TRBD1 (5 bases). Germline values: CDR1 MNHNS, CDR2 SASEGT. The V and J ends lost 1 base and 9 bases respectively, with 13 bases between them. The CDR3 runs 15 residues. The CDR3 spells CASSEVDGGTSPLHF. The CDR3 nucleotides read TGTGCCAGCAGTGAAGTGGACGGCGGGACTTCACCCCTCCACTTT.